This T cell receptor beta chain was obtained from a study of T cells in Graves' hyperthyroidism and ophthalmopathy. Study-level findings and limits: Most thyroid clonotypes expanded above 0.001 were also detected in blood.

The CDR3 length is 16 residues. CDR1 and CDR2 from the germline V gene are SNHLY and FYNNEI. Trimming removed 2 bases from V and 1 base from J, with 12 bases in between. Amplification targeted TCR beta CDR3 regions from RNA transcripts. An initial round of RT-PCR targeting the TCR CDR3 relied on the HTBI primer set. TCRdb ran MiXCR on the multiplex PCR reads and lists one entry per CDR3 protein. The sample yields 550,000 to 800,000 distinct CDR3 sequences, about 15% seen once. Patients aged 18 to 65 had newly diagnosed hyperthyroidism of under 2 months' duration. Concerning this clonotype itself: Its target is unknown.

The receptor was isolated from a man aged 18-30 years with Graves' hyperthyroidism. The material sequenced was blood. This chain joins TRBV2 and TRBJ2-4; D call uncertain. The CDR3 sequence is CASSELGVGAKNIQYF. CDR3 nucleotide sequence: TGTGCCAGCAGTGAATTGGGTGTCGGGGCCAAAAACATTCAGTACTTC.